The source of this T cell receptor (beta chain) is a study of blood T cell repertoires in COVID-19. Living in 24 US areas, the participants were between 18 and 89 years of age. Donors were grouped by their self-reported clinical history. Original data processing: Estimated nucleated cell counts came from reference gene primer amplification. Clones were sequenced by immunoSEQ multiplex PCR, and TCRdb holds only the in-frame ones, with some missing. The DNA gave D and trimming, while V, J and clone size come from that table. The repertoire includes approximately 140,000 clones, 84% of them detected once, and about 3.4% sits in the top ten. Germline assignment: CDR1 MDHEN and CDR2 SYDVKM. The V end lost 7 bases, the J end lost 4 bases, and 8 bases lay between the germline ends. The CDR3 sequence is 12 residues long.

The material sequenced was PBMCs or T cells enriched from blood (not recorded which). This TCR was sampled from a woman aged 45 to 65 with acute COVID-19. The chain recombines TRBV28 with TRBJ1-3; D unresolved. The chain's CDR3 is CASTSPGNTIYF. The CDR3, as DNA: TGTGCCAGCACCTCCCCCGGAAACACCATATATTTT.